These 17 T cell receptor beta chains were sequenced from one sample in a study of control samples from healthy donors and cancer patients. Measured with immunoSEQ multiplex PCR; TCRdb has only the in-frame clones, and not every one. The sample gives about 51,000 clones, approximately 90% of which show up once; 1.6% is in the top ten. The source material was PBMCs. The receptors derive from a man aged 35 to 55 with colorectal cancer.

This chain links TRBV5-5 with TRBJ2-4, with D possibly TRBD1 on 5 matching bases. The germline V gene has CDR1 SGHKS and CDR2 YYEKEE (reference sequence). The V end lost 0 bases, the J end lost 1 base, and 5 bases lay between the germline ends. This CDR3 has 14 residues. The chain's CDR3 is CASSLGGAKNIQYF. The DNA of the CDR3 is TGTGCCAGCAGCTTGGGGGGCGCCAAAAACATTCAGTACTTC.

J is TRBJ2-5 and V is TRBV10-3, with TRBD2 matching 14 bases. Trimming at V came to 4 bases and at J to 4 bases, leaving 5 bases not matched to a gene. CDR3 size: 16 residues. The germline gives CDR1 ENHRY, CDR2 SYGVKD. CDR3 coding DNA: TGTGCCATCAGTGGCGGGACTAGCGGGAGACCAGAGACCCAGTACTTC. Its translation is CAISGGTSGRPETQYF.

This chain joins TRBV18 and TRBJ2-2; 7 nucleotides match TRBD2. V lost 1 base and J lost 5; bases outside the gene matches: 7. The length of the CDR3 is 16 residues. The V gene's germline CDR1 is KGHSH and CDR2 LQKENI. CDR3 nucleotide sequence: TGTGCCAGCTCACCACTCCGCGGGAGTAGTACCGGGGAGCTGTTTTTT. Translation gives CASSPLRGSSTGELFF.

CDR3 region: CASSLARDQPQHF. CDR3 DNA sequence: TGCGCCAGCAGCTTGGCCAGGGATCAGCCCCAGCATTTT. V usage is TRBV5-1 and J usage is TRBJ1-5, with D possibly matching TRBD1 (5 bases). Germline V gives CDR1 SGHRS, CDR2 YFSETQ. The CDR3 has 13 amino acids. V gave up 0 bases and J gave up 5 bases, with 6 bases separating them.

The V and J genes are TRBV19 and TRBJ2-7; D not certain. CDR1 and CDR2 from the germline V gene are LNHDA and SQIVND (reference sequence). Trimming removed 0 bases from V and 6 bases from J, with 12 bases in between. This CDR3 region has 14 residues. The CDR3 DNA is TGTGCCAGTAGTATAGATTCCGAGACCTTCGAGCAGTACTTC. Amino acids: CASSIDSETFEQYF.

V and J are TRBV29-1 and TRBJ2-7; TRBD1 agrees at 9 bases. The CDR3 runs 14 residues. Germline assignment: CDR1 SQVTM and CDR2 ANQGSEA. Losses at the gene ends were 4 bases for V and 6 bases for J; bases not matched to a gene: 10. CDR3: CSVVQGTGSSEQYF. The CDR3 DNA is TGCAGCGTTGTTCAAGGGACAGGGTCTTCCGAGCAGTACTTC.

The rearrangement joins TRBV6-5 to TRBJ2-2; D remains unclear. The ends were cut back, 6 bases at V and 5 bases at J, with 13 bases in the middle. CDR1 is MNHEY and CDR2 is SVGAGI in the germline V gene. CDR3 length equals 14 residues. The DNA of the CDR3 is TGTGCCAGCAGATTCTTAGAGAGAACCGGGGAGCTGTTTTTT. Its translation is CASRFLERTGELFF.

The V and J genes are TRBV6-1 and TRBJ1-4; 8 positions agree with TRBD1. The CDR3 has 16 residues. The ends lost 1 base at V and 3 bases at J; junction bases unmatched: 4. Germline CDR1 is MNHNS and CDR2 is SASEGT. The CDR3, as DNA: TGTGCCAGCAGTGAAGACAGGGACAGGTCTAATGAAAAACTGTTTTTT. Protein sequence: CASSEDRDRSNEKLFF.

This chain connects TRBV19 to TRBJ2-1, with 10 bases fitting TRBD2. Looked up from germline, CDR1 is LNHDA and CDR2 is SQIVND (reference sequence). J lost 7 bases, V lost 10 bases, and 13 bases had no gene match. The CDR3 length is 15 residues. This CDR3 reads CATVGASGSMNEQFF. CDR3 bases: TGTGCCACAGTTGGGGCTAGCGGGAGTATGAATGAGCAGTTCTTC.

The chain uses TRBV30 and TRBJ2-6; D is ambiguous. The V gene's germline CDR1 is GTSNPN and CDR2 SVGIG (reference sequence). The CDR3 has 15 residues. The V gene lost 0 bases and the J gene lost 0 bases, with 6 bases spanning the gap. The CDR3 here is CAWSVRSSGANVLTF. CDR3 sequence (DNA): TGTGCCTGGAGTGTACGGTCCTCTGGGGCCAACGTCCTGACTTTC. The whole variable domain, remainder taken from reference TRBV30 and TRBJ2-6, is SQTIHQWPATLVQPVGSPLSLECTVEGTSNPNLYWYRQAAGRGLQLLFYSVGIGQISSEVPQNLSASRPQDRQFILSSKKLLLSDSGFYLCAWSVRSSGANVLTFGAGSRLTVL.

This clone has just a few counts. In nucleotides, the CDR3 is TGTGCCAGCTCACGGGCATCGCTCGGCCAGTTCTTC. It yields the protein CASSRASLGQFF. This chain joins TRBV6-5 and TRBJ2-1; D is uncertain. Germline V CDR1 and CDR2: MNHEY, SVGAGI. The CDR3 spans 12 residues. The V end was cut by 8 bases, the J end by 13 bases, with 18 bases between.

V and J are TRBV12-5 and TRBJ1-4, with TRBD1 identical over 12 bases. CDR3 length equals 17 residues. V dropped 0 bases and J dropped 12; count of bases not matched to a gene: 11. CDR1 LGHNT and CDR2 FRNRAP come from the germline V gene. The DNA for the CDR3 is TGTGCTAGTGGTTTGGTAGGGACAGGGGGCGTCTCGGGGGAACTGTTTTTT. Translating it yields CASGLVGTGGVSGELFF.

The count of this clone is one. Other DNA sequences in this sample translate to the same CDR3. The chain links TRBV19 to TRBJ2-3; TRBD2 agrees at 9 bases. Germline V gene sequence: CDR1 LNHDA, CDR2 SQIVND (reference sequence). This CDR3 is built from 15 residues. Unmatched junction bases numbered 4, after V lost 4 bases and J lost 2 bases. The CDR3 protein is CASSRLAASTDTQYF. The CDR3 nucleotides read TGTGCCAGTAGTAGACTAGCGGCCTCCACAGATACGCAGTATTTT.

The DNA for the CDR3 is TGTGCCACGAACTCAGGGGTCTCTGGAAACACCATATATTTT. This sequence encodes CATNSGVSGNTIYF. The genes are TRBV10-3 and TRBJ1-3, with D maybe TRBD1 (6 bases). Trimming took 10 bases from V and 0 from J, leaving 13 bases between them. Germline assignment: CDR1 ENHRY and CDR2 SYGVKD. CDR3 size: 14 residues.

This clone was found once. The chain carries TRBV7-9 and TRBJ2-1, with D possibly TRBD1 on 5 matching bases. The CDR3 totals 15 residues. Trimming took off 5 bases at V and 4 bases at J, with 15 bases between the two ends. Germline V gene data show CDR1 as SEHNR and CDR2 as FQNEAQ (reference sequence). CDR3 residues: CASSAGQGSYNEQFF. The DNA of the CDR3 is TGTGCCAGCAGCGCCGGCCAGGGATCATACAATGAGCAGTTCTTC.

The gene calls are TRBV7-9 and TRBJ2-2; TRBD1 is a possible D gene (5 bases). The CDR3 runs 15 residues. Per germline, CDR1 SEHNR and CDR2 FQNEAQ (reference sequence). The ends were cut back, 1 base at V and 0 bases at J, with 6 bases in the middle. The CDR3 DNA follows: TGTGCCAGCAGCTTAGGGACATCGAACACCGGGGAGCTGTTTTTT. Translating it yields CASSLGTSNTGELFF. The variable domain in full, completed from reference TRBV7-9 and TRBJ2-2, reads DTGVSQNPRHKITKRGQNVTFRCDPISEHNRLYWYRQTLGQGPEFLTYFQNEAQLEKSRLLSDRFSAERPKGSFSTLEIQRTEQGDSAMYLCASSLGTSNTGELFFGEGSRLTVL.

The chain is built from TRBV5-1 and TRBJ2-7; TRBD2 matches 10 bases. The CDR3 consists of 14 residues. Trimming cost V 5 bases and J 3 bases; bases outside gene matches: 5. Germline V gene data show CDR1 as SGHRS and CDR2 as YFSETQ. The CDR3 loop reads CASRPTSGIYEQYF. The CDR3 DNA is TGCGCCAGCAGGCCAACTAGCGGGATCTACGAGCAGTACTTC. Drawing the rest from reference TRBV5-1 and TRBJ2-7, the complete variable domain is KAGVTQTPRYLIKTRGQQVTLSCSPISGHRSVSWYQQTPGQGLQFLFEYFSETQRNKGNFPGRFSGRQFSNSRSEMNVSTLELGDSALYLCASRPTSGIYEQYFGPGTRLTVT.